These 17 T cell receptor beta chains were sequenced from one sample in a study of shared clonotypes between healthy human individuals. Profiling relied on immunoSEQ multiplex PCR, and the TCRdb table lists in-frame clones only, not all of them. Of 800,000 to 1,200,000 clones listed, more than 75% were seen once; the top ten hold roughly 0.56%. Sequenced material: memory CD4+ T cells from PBMCs. The sample's subset: CD45RA-negative fraction. These receptors were collected from a man between 18 and 35 years old in good health. Some clones in this sample may be carry-over from other donors' samples.

The J gene is TRBJ1-1, the V gene TRBV5-1, with 9 bases identical to TRBD1. The CDR3 runs 13 residues. Germline values: CDR1 SGHRS, CDR2 YFSETQ. The V segment lost 5 bases and the J segment 4 bases; nucleotides outside the gene matches: 3. In nucleotides, the CDR3 is TGCGCCAGCAGATCGACAGGGGGCACTGAAGCTTTCTTT. Translation: CASRSTGGTEAFF.

The chain combines TRBV19 with TRBJ2-7; 10 bases fit TRBD1. Germline-derived CDR1 and CDR2 are LNHDA and SQIVND (reference sequence). The CDR3 covers 16 residues. J gave up 5 bases and V 3 bases, and 10 bases lay outside the gene matches. CDR3 in DNA: TGTGCCAGTAGTATGAGACAGGGGGCGTTCCGAAACGAGCAGTACTTC. This gives the protein CASSMRQGAFRNEQYF.

This sequence joins TRBV9 and TRBJ2-3; D is possibly TRBD1 or TRBD2 (5 bases each). Germline V gives CDR1 SGDLS, CDR2 YYNGEE. Between the trimmed V and J ends, which lost 3 bases and 11 bases, there was a span of 13 bases. The CDR3 length is 12 residues. The CDR3 DNA reads TGTGCCAGCAGCGCAGACAGAGGGCTGCAGTATTTT. Residues: CASSADRGLQYF.

The chain joins TRBV5-1 to TRBJ2-4; D might be TRBD1 (5 bases). Germline V gene lookup returns CDR1 SGHRS and CDR2 YFSETQ. This CDR3 contains 15 residues. V lost 0 bases, J lost 2 bases, and 9 bases lay in between. The CDR3 DNA follows: TGCGCCAGCAGCTTGGGTCAGGGAACCAAAAACATTCAGTACTTC. It translates to CASSLGQGTKNIQYF.

The V gene is TRBV28, the J gene TRBJ1-2; TRBD1 aligns across 10 bases. V lost 8 bases and J lost 4; bases outside the gene matches: 13. The germline gives CDR1 MDHEN, CDR2 SYDVKM. The CDR3 loop spans 16 amino acids. The CDR3 nucleotides are TGTGCCAGCCGTTCCCCGGGACAGGGGTTGGTCTATGGCTACACCTTC. The encoded protein is CASRSPGQGLVYGYTF.

The chain combines TRBV7-3 with TRBJ2-5; TRBD1 or TRBD2 may be the D gene (5 bases each). Germline CDR1 and CDR2: SGHTA and FQGTGA. The CDR3 is made up of 15 amino acids. Trimming removed 1 base from V and 5 bases from J, with 14 bases in between. The CDR3 nucleotides are TGTGCCAGCAGCTTAAAACAGGCGGGTCAGGAGACCCAGTACTTC. It yields the protein CASSLKQAGQETQYF.

The chain uses TRBV28 and TRBJ2-3, with D uncertain. The CDR3 length is 13 residues. Per the germline V gene, CDR1 is MDHEN and CDR2 is SYDVKM. Trimming left V 2 bases short and J 8 bases short, with 11 bases between. CDR3 sequence (DNA): TGTGCCAGCAGTTTACGAGCCGTCGGTACGCAGTATTTT. Its protein product is CASSLRAVGTQYF.

The rearrangement joins TRBV19 to TRBJ1-2, with D unresolved. Germline V gene lookup returns CDR1 LNHDA and CDR2 SQIVND (reference sequence). V lost 1 base and J 7 bases, leaving 16 bases between the germline ends. The CDR3 totals 15 residues. CDR3 coding DNA: TGTGCCAGTAGTATAGGCCTACCGGGGTTTGGTGGCTACACCTTC. As protein: CASSIGLPGFGGYTF.

The chain carries TRBV5-6 and TRBJ2-5; TRBD2 might be the D (6 bases). V lost 6 bases and J 5 bases, leaving 11 bases between the germline ends. The germline gives CDR1 SGHDT, CDR2 YYEEEE. The CDR3 spans 12 residues. The CDR3 loop is CASIGGGETQYF. The CDR3 region has the DNA TGTGCCAGCATCGGGGGAGGCGAGACCCAGTACTTC. Full variable domain (remainder filled in from reference TRBV5-6 and TRBJ2-5): DAGVTQSPTHLIKTRGQQVTLRCSPKSGHDTVSWYQQALGQGPQFIFQYYEEEERQRGNFPDRFSGHQFPNYSSELNVNALLLGDSALYLCASIGGGETQYFGPGTRLLVL.

Turning to this clone: The same CDR3 is also encoded by other DNA sequences in this sample. V gene TRBV2 combines with J gene TRBJ1-5; TRBD1 might be the D (5 bases). Trimming removed 8 bases from V and 0 bases from J, with 8 bases in between. Germline V lookup: CDR1 SNHLY, CDR2 FYNNEI. The length of the CDR3 is 13 residues. CDR3 DNA: TGTGCCAGCCGGGGGGATAGCAATCAGCCCCAGCATTTT. Translated: CASRGDSNQPQHF.

V gene TRBV15 combines with J gene TRBJ2-5; 9 bases line up with TRBD1. This CDR3 region has 14 residues. The J segment lost 5 bases and the V segment lost 7 bases, leaving 8 bases of the junction unmatched. The germline V gene has CDR1 LNHNV and CDR2 YYDKDF (reference sequence). DNA for the CDR3: TGTGCCACCACTAGGACAGGGGACAGGGAGACCCAGTACTTC. It is translated as CATTRTGDRETQYF.

The chain combines TRBV28 with TRBJ2-6; D is unclear. The CDR3 runs to 13 residues. With 5 bases removed from V and 2 bases from J, the gap between germline ends came to 4 bases. Per the germline V gene, CDR1 is MDHEN and CDR2 is SYDVKM. CDR3 in DNA: TGTGCCAGCAGTATGCCTGGGGCCAACGTCCTGACTTTC. Translating gives CASSMPGANVLTF.

The chain carries TRBV11-2 and TRBJ2-7; possibly TRBD2 for D (6 bases). Between the trimmed V and J ends, which lost 3 bases and 4 bases, there was a span of 13 bases. Per the germline V gene, CDR1 is SGHAT and CDR2 is FQNNGV. The CDR3 has 14 amino acids. This chain's CDR3 is CASSFRRDQYEQYF. The CDR3 DNA reads TGTGCCAGCAGCTTTAGGCGGGACCAGTACGAGCAGTACTTC.

The gene calls are TRBV2 and TRBJ2-7; D is ambiguous. Trimming left V 8 bases short and J 3 bases short, with 8 bases between. The germline V gene encodes CDR1 SNHLY and CDR2 FYNNEI. This CDR3 contains 11 residues. The chain's CDR3 is CASHQGYEQYF. CDR3 DNA: TGTGCCAGCCACCAAGGCTACGAGCAGTACTTC.

V and J are TRBV2 and TRBJ2-1; the match to TRBD2 covers 13 bases. Germline assignment: CDR1 SNHLY and CDR2 FYNNEI. CDR3 length: 16 residues. J lost 6 bases, V lost 5 bases, and 7 bases had no gene match. As DNA, the CDR3 is TGTGCCAGCAGTCGGACTAGCGGGAGAGGGGCCAATGAGCAGTTCTTC. As protein: CASSRTSGRGANEQFF.

J is TRBJ2-3 and V is TRBV18; possibly TRBD1 or TRBD2 for D (6 bases each). Trimming left V 0 bases short and J 6 bases short, with 10 bases between. CDR3 length: 14 residues. Germline V gene sequence: CDR1 KGHSH, CDR2 LQKENI. In DNA form, the CDR3 reads TGTGCCAGCTCACCACCGAGGGGGGACGATACGCAGTATTTT. Translation: CASSPPRGDDTQYF.

The V gene is TRBV18, the J gene TRBJ1-2, with a tentative D call TRBD1 (6 bases). Germline V gives CDR1 KGHSH, CDR2 LQKENI. V was cut by 4 bases and J by 4 bases, with 16 bases left in between. This CDR3 is 15 amino acids long. DNA of the CDR3: TGTGCCAGCTCACAAGAGGAGACAGGTTCCTATGGCTACACCTTC. Amino acids: CASSQEETGSYGYTF.